This is a list of T cell receptor beta chains from one sample in a study of a mutant IDH1 vaccine in newly diagnosed glioma. These TCRs' antigens remain unknown. The protocol was immunoSEQ multiplex PCR, while the TCRdb copy is restricted to in-frame clones and leaves out a portion. The sample carries over 50,000 clones, 70% to 85% recorded once. Here the sequenced sample was PBMCs, taken from a glioma patient whose treatment included an IDH1 peptide vaccine. The receptors were gathered from a woman aged 40 to 49 with glioma. Some clones in this sample may be carry-over from other donors' samples. The CDR3 runs from the conserved cysteine through the conserved F or W. The D gene is left open where the match is weak. The listing skips clone size in some rows; elsewhere it reads once, few, many or a size class.

v_call	clone_size	j_call	d_call	cdr3_nt	cdr3_aa
TRBV4-3	once	TRBJ1-2	-	TGCGCCAGCAGCCAAGACGGTACGCAGATCTATGGCTACACCTTC	CASSQDGTQIYGYTF
TRBV20-1	medium-sized	TRBJ1-3	-	TGCAGTGCTTGGACAGGAAACACCATATATTTT	CSAWTGNTIYF
TRBV4-1	-	TRBJ1-1	-	TGCGCCAGCAGCCCGCCGTTGACGGGCACTGAAGCTTTCTTT	CASSPPLTGTEAFF
TRBV5-1	-	TRBJ2-7	TRBD2	TGCGCCAGCAGCAGACTAGCGGGGCCGGCCTACGAGCAGTACTTC	CASSRLAGPAYEQYF
TRBV13	-	TRBJ2-3	-	TGTGCCAGCAGCTCCCGCACAGATACGCAGTATTTT	CASSSRTDTQYF
TRBV6-1	medium-sized	TRBJ2-7	-	TGTGCCAGCAGTGACCCAGAACCCTACGAGCAGTACTTC	CASSDPEPYEQYF
TRBV29-1	-	TRBJ2-1	-	TGCAGCGTTGTGCGGGGTGGGGTCTACAATGAGCAGTTCTTC	CSVVRGGVYNEQFF
TRBV9	-	TRBJ1-2	TRBD1	TGTGCCAGCACGTCGACAGGGAGAGGCTACACCTTC	CASTSTGRGYTF
TRBV13	-	TRBJ2-1	-	TGTGCCAGCAGCTTAGGCAAGGGGGGGAATGAGCAGTTCTTC	CASSLGKGGNEQFF
TRBV15	-	TRBJ1-5	-	TGTGCCACCAGCAGAGGGGACGGCGGGCAGCCCCAGCATTTT	CATSRGDGGQPQHF
TRBV2	-	TRBJ2-6	-	TGTGCCAGCAGAGAGCAGGGATCTGGGGCCAACGTCCTGACTTTC	CASREQGSGANVLTF
TRBV18	-	TRBJ2-7	TRBD1	TGTGCCAGCTCACCATTGCCGACAGGGGGCTCCTACGAGCAGTACTTC	CASSPLPTGGSYEQYF
TRBV5-1	few	TRBJ2-5	-	TGCGCCAGCAGCGGGGGGAGAGAGAAAGAGACCCAGTACTTC	CASSGGREKETQYF
TRBV19	-	TRBJ2-1	-	TGTGCCAGTAGTATTGGGCACACAGTCGGTGAGCAGTTCTTC	CASSIGHTVGEQFF
TRBV6-5	-	TRBJ1-6	TRBD1	TGTGCCAGCAGGGAGCTGGGGACAGCAAATTCACCCCTCCACTTT	CASRELGTANSPLHF
TRBV21-1	few	TRBJ1-6	-	TGTGCCAGCAGCAAAGTTGGCGTTAGCTCCTATAATTCACCCCTCCACTTT	CASSKVGVSSYNSPLHF
TRBV7-8	-	TRBJ2-5	-	TGTGCCAGCAATTCGAATCACCGGTCGGTAGGAGAGACCCAGTACTTC	CASNSNHRSVGETQYF
TRBV6-5	-	TRBJ2-2	-	TGTGCCAGCGGTTCCCTCGAGGAGGGGGGCGCCGGGGAGCTGTTTTTT	CASGSLEEGGAGELFF
TRBV19	-	TRBJ1-2	-	TGTGCCAGTAGTAATGACAGGAATTATGGCTACACCTTC	CASSNDRNYGYTF
TRBV29-1	-	TRBJ2-1	-	TGCAGCGTTGCCGGGCTAGCGCGAGACAATGAGCAGTTCTTC	CSVAGLARDNEQFF
TRBV7-9	-	TRBJ2-3	-	TGTGCCAGCAGCTTAGACCGTACTAGTATAGATACGCAGTATTTT	CASSLDRTSIDTQYF
TRBV18	-	TRBJ2-5	-	TGTGCCAGCTCACCCCTGGGGTATGAAGAGACCCAGTACTTC	CASSPLGYEETQYF
TRBV9	-	TRBJ2-3	-	TGTGCCAGCAGCGCCGATCGAGCCACAGATACGCAGTATTTT	CASSADRATDTQYF
TRBV5-1	-	TRBJ1-3	-	TGCGCCAGCAGCTTGTCGGCAGGGACGGGAAACACCATATATTTT	CASSLSAGTGNTIYF
TRBV9	-	TRBJ2-3	-	TGTGCCAGCGGCTCGCGTGGGGGCACAGATACGCAGTATTTT	CASGSRGGTDTQYF
TRBV27	-	TRBJ2-1	TRBD2	TGTGCCAGCAGTATCACTAGCGGGGGGGGAAATGAGCAGTTCTTC	CASSITSGGGNEQFF
TRBV6-6	-	TRBJ1-5	-	TGTGCCAGCCAAGGTCCTTACAATCAGCCCCAGCATTTT	CASQGPYNQPQHF